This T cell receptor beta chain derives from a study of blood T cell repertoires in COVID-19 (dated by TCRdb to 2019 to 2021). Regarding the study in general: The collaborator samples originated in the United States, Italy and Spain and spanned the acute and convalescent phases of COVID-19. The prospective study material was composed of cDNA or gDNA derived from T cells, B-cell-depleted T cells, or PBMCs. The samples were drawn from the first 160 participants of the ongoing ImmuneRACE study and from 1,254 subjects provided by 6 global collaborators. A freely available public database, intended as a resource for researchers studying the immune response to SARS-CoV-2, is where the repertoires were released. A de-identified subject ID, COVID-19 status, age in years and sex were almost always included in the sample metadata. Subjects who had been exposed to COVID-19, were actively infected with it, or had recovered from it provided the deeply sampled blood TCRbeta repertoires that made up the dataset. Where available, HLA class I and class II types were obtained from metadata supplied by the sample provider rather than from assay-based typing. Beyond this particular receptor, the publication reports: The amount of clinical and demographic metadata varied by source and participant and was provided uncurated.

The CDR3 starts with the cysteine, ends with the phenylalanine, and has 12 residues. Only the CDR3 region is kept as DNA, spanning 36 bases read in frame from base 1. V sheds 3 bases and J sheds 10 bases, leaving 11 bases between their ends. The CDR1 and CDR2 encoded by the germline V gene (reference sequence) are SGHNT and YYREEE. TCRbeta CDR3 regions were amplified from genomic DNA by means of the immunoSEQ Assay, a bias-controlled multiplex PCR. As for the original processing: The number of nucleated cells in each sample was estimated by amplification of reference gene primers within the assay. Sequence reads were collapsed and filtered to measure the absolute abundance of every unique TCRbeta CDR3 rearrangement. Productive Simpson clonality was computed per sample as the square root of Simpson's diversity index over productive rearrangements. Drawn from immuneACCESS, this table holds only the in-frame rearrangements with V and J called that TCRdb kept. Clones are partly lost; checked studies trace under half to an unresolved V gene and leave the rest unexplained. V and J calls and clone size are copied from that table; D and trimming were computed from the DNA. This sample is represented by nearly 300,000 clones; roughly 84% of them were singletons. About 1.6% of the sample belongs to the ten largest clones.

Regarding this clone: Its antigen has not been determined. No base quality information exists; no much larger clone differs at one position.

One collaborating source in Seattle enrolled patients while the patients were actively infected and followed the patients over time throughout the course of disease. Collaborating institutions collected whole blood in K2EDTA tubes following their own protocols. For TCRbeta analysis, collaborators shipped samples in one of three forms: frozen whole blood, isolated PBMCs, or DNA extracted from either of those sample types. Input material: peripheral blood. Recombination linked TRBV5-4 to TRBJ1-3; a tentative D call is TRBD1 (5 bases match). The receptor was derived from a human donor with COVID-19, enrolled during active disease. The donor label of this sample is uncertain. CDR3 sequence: CASSSPGGTIYF. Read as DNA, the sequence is TGTGCCAGCAGCTCCCCGGGGGGTACCATATATTTT.